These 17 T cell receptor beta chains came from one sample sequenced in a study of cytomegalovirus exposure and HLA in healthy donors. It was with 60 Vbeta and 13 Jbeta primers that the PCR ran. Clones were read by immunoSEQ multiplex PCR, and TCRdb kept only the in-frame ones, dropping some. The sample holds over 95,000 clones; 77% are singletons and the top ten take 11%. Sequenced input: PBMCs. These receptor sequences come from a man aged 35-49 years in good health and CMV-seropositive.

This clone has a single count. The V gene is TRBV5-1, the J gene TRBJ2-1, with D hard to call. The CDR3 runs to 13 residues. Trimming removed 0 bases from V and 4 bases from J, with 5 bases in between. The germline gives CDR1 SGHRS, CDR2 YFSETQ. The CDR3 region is CASSLDLYNEQFF. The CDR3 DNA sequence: TGCGCCAGCAGCTTGGACCTATACAATGAGCAGTTCTTC.

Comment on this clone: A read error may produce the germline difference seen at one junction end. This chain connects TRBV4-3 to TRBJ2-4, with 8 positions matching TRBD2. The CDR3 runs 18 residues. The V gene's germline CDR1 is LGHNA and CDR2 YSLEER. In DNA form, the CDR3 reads TGCGCCAGCAGCCAAGATCGAGCGGGGGCCCTAGCCAAAAACAGTCAGTACTTC. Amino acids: CASSQDRAGALAKNSQYF.

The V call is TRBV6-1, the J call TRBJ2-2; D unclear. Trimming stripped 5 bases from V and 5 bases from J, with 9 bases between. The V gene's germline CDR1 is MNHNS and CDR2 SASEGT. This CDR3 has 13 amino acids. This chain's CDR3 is CASSPGLTGELFF. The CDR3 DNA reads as TGTGCCAGCAGTCCCGGTTTAACCGGGGAGCTGTTTTTT.

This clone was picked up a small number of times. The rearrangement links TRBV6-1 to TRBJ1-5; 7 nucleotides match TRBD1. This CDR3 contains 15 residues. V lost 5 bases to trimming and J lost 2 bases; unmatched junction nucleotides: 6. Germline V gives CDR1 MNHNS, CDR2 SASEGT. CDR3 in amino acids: CASSKDRAGNQPQHF. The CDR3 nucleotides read TGTGCCAGCAGTAAAGACAGGGCTGGCAATCAGCCCCAGCATTTT.

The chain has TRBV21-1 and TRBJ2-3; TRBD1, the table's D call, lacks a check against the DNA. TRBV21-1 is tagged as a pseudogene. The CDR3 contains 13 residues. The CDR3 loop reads CASSKQGEDTQYF. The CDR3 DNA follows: TGTGCCAGCAGCAAACAGGGCGAAGATACGCAGTATTTT.

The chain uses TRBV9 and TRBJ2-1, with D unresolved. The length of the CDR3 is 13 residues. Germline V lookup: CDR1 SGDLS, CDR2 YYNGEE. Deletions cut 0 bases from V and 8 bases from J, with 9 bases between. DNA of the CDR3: TGTGCCAGCAGCGTAGTGGGCCGCGATGAGCAGTTCTTC. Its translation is CASSVVGRDEQFF.

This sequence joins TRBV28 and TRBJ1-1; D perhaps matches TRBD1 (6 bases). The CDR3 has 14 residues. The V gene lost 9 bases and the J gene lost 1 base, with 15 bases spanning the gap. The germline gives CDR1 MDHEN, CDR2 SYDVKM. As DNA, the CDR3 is TGTGCCAGTAGACGGTTGGGGGCGAACACTGAAGCTTTCTTT. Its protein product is CASRRLGANTEAFF.

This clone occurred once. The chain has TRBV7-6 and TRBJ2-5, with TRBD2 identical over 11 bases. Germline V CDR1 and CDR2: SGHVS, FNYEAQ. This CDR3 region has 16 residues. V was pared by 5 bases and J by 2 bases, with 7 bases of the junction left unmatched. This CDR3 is CASSAILAGDQETQYF. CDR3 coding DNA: TGTGCCAGCAGCGCCATACTAGCGGGGGATCAAGAGACCCAGTACTTC.

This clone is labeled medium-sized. The CDR3 sequence is CASSRTGTTEAFF. In DNA form, the CDR3 reads TGTGCCAGTAGCAGGACAGGGACCACTGAAGCTTTCTTT. The chain couples TRBV19 to TRBJ1-1, with 8 bases identical to TRBD1. CDR1 is LNHDA and CDR2 is SQIVND in the germline V gene (reference sequence). The CDR3 length is 13 residues. Trimming took 6 bases from V and 4 from J; bases not matched to a gene: 4. The full variable domain, completed using reference TRBV19 and TRBJ1-1, is DGGITQSPKYLFRKEGQNVTLSCEQNLNHDAMYWYRQDPGQGLRLIYYSQIVNDFQKGDIAEGYSVSREKKESFPLTVTSAQKNPTAFYLCASSRTGTTEAFFGQGTRLTVV.

The CDR3 is CASSPPGGGYNEQFF. The CDR3 DNA is TGTGCCAGCAGCCCACCCGGGGGGGGGTACAATGAGCAGTTCTTC. The genes are TRBV7-9 and TRBJ2-1, with 8 bases fitting TRBD2. The trim removed 5 bases at V and 4 bases at J, leaving 7 bases unmatched. The germline gives CDR1 SEHNR, CDR2 FQNEAQ (reference sequence). The CDR3 sequence is 15 residues long.

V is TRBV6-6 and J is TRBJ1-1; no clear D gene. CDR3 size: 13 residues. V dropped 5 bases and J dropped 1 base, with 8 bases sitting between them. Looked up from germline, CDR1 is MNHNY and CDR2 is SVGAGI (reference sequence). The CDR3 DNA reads TGTGCCAGCAGTCTGACACAGAACACTGAAGCTTTCTTT. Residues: CASSLTQNTEAFF.

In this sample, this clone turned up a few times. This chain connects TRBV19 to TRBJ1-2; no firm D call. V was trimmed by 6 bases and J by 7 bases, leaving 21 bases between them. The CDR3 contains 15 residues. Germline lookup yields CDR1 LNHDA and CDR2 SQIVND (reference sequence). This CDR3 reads CASSPTASSVSGYTF. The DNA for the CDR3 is TGTGCCAGTAGCCCAACCGCGAGCTCGGTTTCTGGCTACACCTTC.

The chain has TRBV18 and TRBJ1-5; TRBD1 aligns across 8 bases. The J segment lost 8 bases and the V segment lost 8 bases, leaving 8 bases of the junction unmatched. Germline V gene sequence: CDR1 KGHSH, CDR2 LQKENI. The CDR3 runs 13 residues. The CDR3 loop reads CASHPDRDEPQHF. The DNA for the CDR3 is TGTGCCAGCCACCCGGACAGGGATGAGCCCCAGCATTTT.

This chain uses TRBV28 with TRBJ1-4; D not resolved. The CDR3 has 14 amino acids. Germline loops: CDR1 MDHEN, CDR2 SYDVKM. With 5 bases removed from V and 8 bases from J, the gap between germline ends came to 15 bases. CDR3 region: CASSHSMGSEKLFF. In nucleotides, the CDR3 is TGTGCCAGCAGTCACTCCATGGGTAGCGAAAAACTGTTTTTT.

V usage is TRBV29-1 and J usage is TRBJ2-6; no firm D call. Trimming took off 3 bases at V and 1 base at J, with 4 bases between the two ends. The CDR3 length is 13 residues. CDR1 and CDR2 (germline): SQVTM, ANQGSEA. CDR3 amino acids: CSVDRSGANVLTF. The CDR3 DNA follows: TGCAGCGTTGATAGATCTGGGGCCAACGTCCTGACTTTC.

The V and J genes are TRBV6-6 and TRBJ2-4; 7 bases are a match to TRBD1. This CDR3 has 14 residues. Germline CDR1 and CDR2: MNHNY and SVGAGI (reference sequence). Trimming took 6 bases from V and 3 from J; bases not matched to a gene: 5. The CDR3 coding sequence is TGTGCCAGCAGGAGAGGGGGCAACAAAAACATTCAGTACTTC. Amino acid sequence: CASRRGGNKNIQYF.

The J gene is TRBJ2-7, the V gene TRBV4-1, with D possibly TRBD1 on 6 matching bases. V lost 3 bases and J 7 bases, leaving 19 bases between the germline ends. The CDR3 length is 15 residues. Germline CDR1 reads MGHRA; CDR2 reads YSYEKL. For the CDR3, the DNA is TGCGCCAGCAGCCAGCTAGCAGGGGCGCTGAGAGAGCAGTACTTC. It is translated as CASSQLAGALREQYF.